Listed below are T cell receptor beta chains from one sample, sequenced in a study of T cell responses to AZD1222 COVID-19 vaccine. Using immunoSEQ multiplex PCR, the repertoire was profiled, and TCRdb retains in-frame clones only, with some absent. The repertoire has some 150,000 clones, about 86% of them found once; the top ten carry less than 6%. Specimen: peripheral blood, collected 28 days after the second AZD1222 dose. The source is an adult who received the AZD1222 COVID-19 vaccine. Each CDR3 is given with its conserved first and last residue. The D gene is left open where the match is weak. Not all rows give a size; the values are once, few, many and, for expanded clones, a class.

NA,TRBV5-1,TRBJ2-7,NA,CASSLGGNSYEQYF,TGCGCCAGCAGCTTGGGAGGGAACTCCTACGAGCAGTACTTC
TRBD1,TRBV27,TRBJ1-6,NA,CASRWAGTGNSPLHF,TGTGCCAGCAGATGGGCCGGGACAGGCAATTCACCCCTCCACTTT
NA,TRBV21-1,TRBJ1-3,NA,CASSARVGQQRNTIYF,TGTGCCAGCAGCGCAAGGGTGGGGCAGCAAAGAAACACCATATATTTT
NA,TRBV20-1,TRBJ2-7,NA,CSAREGGTGYF,TGCAGTGCTAGAGAAGGCGGGACGGGGTACTTC
NA,TRBV10-3,TRBJ1-1,NA,CAASFVQNTEAFF,TGTGCCGCCTCCTTTGTGCAGAACACTGAAGCTTTCTTT
NA,TRBV27,TRBJ1-1,NA,CASSYLGGGKNTEAFF,TGTGCCAGCAGTTATCTGGGGGGCGGCAAGAACACTGAAGCTTTCTTT
TRBD2,TRBV4-1,TRBJ2-2,NA,CASSQGGLAGVGTGELFF,TGCGCCAGCAGCCAAGGGGGTCTAGCGGGGGTCGGCACCGGGGAGCTGTTTTTT
NA,TRBV6-5,TRBJ2-1,NA,CASSYQIQYNEQFF,TGTGCCAGCAGTTACCAGATACAGTACAATGAGCAGTTCTTC
TRBD1,TRBV2,TRBJ2-1,NA,CASGDRGHNEQFF,TGTGCCAGCGGGGACAGGGGCCACAATGAGCAGTTCTTC
NA,TRBV5-6,TRBJ2-3,NA,CASSLVGGDTQYF,TGTGCCAGCAGCTTGGTTGGCGGGGATACGCAGTATTTT
TRBD1,TRBV10-3,TRBJ1-6,NA,CAISLDREVNSPLHF,TGTGCCATCAGTCTGGACAGGGAGGTTAATTCACCCCTCCACTTT
TRBD1,TRBV3-1/TRBV3-2,TRBJ1-2,NA,CASSRKGVLGQGSRDGYTF,TGTGCCAGCAGCCGGAAAGGGGTTTTAGGACAGGGCTCCCGTGATGGCTACACCTTC
NA,TRBV16,TRBJ2-3,NA,CASSQSRGNTDTQYF,TGTGCCAGCAGCCAATCTCGAGGAAACACAGATACGCAGTATTTT
NA,TRBV15,TRBJ1-4,NA,CATSRDLGPNEKLFF,TGTGCCACCAGCAGAGATTTGGGGCCTAATGAAAAACTGTTTTTT
TRBD2,TRBV10-3,TRBJ2-7,once,CAISATSGSSYEQYF,TGTGCCATCAGTGCGACTAGCGGAAGCTCCTACGAGCAGTACTTC